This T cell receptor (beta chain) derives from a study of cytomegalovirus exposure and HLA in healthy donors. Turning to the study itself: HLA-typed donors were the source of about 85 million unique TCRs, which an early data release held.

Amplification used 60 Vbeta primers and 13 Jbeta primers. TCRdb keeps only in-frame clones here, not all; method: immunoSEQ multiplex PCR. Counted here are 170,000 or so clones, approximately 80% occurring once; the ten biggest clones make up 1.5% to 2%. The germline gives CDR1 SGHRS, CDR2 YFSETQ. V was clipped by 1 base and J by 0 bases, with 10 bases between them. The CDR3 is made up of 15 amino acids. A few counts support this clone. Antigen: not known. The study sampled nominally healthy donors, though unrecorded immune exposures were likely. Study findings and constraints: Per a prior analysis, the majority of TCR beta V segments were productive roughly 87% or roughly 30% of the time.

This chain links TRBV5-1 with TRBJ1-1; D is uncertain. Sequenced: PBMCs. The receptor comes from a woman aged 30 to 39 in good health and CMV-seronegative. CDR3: CASSLSRVMNTEAFF. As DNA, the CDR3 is TGCGCCAGCAGCTTGTCCCGGGTTATGAACACTGAAGCTTTCTTT. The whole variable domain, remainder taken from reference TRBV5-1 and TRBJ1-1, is KAGVTQTPRYLIKTRGQQVTLSCSPISGHRSVSWYQQTPGQGLQFLFEYFSETQRNKGNFPGRFSGRQFSNSRSEMNVSTLELGDSALYLCASSLSRVMNTEAFFGQGTRLTVV.